The clone carrying this T cell receptor (beta chain) was counted ten times or more. No antigen is known for it. The hyperthyroidism patients had all been newly diagnosed, and their disease duration was under 2 months. Their ages ranged from 18 to 65 years. Sample collection date corresponds to first hyperthyroidism diagnosis, prior to any ophthalmopathy symptoms. There were TCR beta CDR3 regions amplified from RNA transcripts. TCR CDR3 regions were first amplified by RT-PCR with HTBI primers. MiXCR, run by TCRdb on the multiplex PCR reads, gives a single entry per CDR3 protein. Altogether around 380,000 distinct CDR3 sequences are present, 13% being singletons, with the ten largest covering around 21%. This CDR3 comprises 14 residues. V lost 2 bases to trimming and J lost 2 bases, with 10 bases between them. From germline, CDR1 is MNHNS and CDR2 SASEGT. The source of the sample is a study of T cells in Graves' hyperthyroidism and ophthalmopathy. Study-level results: Appearing also in blood were most of the thyroid clonotypes expanded above 0.001.

The origin of this receptor is a young man with Graves' hyperthyroidism that later progressed to Graves' ophthalmopathy. Specimen: blood. V is TRBV6-1 and J is TRBJ2-7; no clear D. CDR3 coding DNA: TGTGCCAGCAGTGAAAGCTCCCTCACCTACGAGCAGTACTTC. This codes for CASSESSLTYEQYF.